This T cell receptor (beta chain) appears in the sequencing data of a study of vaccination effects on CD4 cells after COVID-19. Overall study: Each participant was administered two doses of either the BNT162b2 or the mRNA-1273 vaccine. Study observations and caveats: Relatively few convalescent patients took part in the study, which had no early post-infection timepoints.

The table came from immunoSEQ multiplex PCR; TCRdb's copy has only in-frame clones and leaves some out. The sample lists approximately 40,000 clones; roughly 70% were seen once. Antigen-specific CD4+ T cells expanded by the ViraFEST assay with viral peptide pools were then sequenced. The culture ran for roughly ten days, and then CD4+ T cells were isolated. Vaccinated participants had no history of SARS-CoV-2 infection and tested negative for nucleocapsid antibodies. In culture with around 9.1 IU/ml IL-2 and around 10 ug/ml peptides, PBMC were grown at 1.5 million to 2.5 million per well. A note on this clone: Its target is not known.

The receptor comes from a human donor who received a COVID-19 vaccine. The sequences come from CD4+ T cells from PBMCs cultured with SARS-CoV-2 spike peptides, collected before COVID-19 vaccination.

CDR3 sequence (DNA): TGTGCCAGCCAGGGGGGTCACTATGGCTACACCTTC. Amino acids: CASQGGHYGYTF. V gene TRBV12-3 or TRBV12-4 combines with J gene TRBJ1-2, with 7 positions matching TRBD1. Trimming removed 8 bases from V and 3 bases from J; junction bases left unmatched: 3. The length of the CDR3 is 12 residues.